This section outlines one TCR beta chain sequence together with its context. Clones were sequenced by immunoSEQ multiplex PCR, and TCRdb holds only the in-frame ones, with some missing. This sample has about 280,000 clones, with 65% to 90% found just once. This record comes from a study of blood T cell repertoires in COVID-19. The overall study: T cells, B-cell-depleted T cells, or PBMCs provided the cDNA or gDNA that served as material.

V lost 3 bases and J lost 6, with 14 bases in between. The CDR3 has 13 amino acids. Germline V gives CDR1 GTSNPN, CDR2 SVGIG (reference sequence). The sample taken for sequencing was peripheral blood. This clonotype originated in a man aged 50 or older with active or convalescent COVID-19. The chain has TRBV30 and TRBJ1-1, with D uncertain. In DNA, the CDR3 is TGTGCCTGGAGCGCGAGAGGGTTGGCTGAAGCTTTCTTT. This gives the protein CAWSARGLAEAFF.